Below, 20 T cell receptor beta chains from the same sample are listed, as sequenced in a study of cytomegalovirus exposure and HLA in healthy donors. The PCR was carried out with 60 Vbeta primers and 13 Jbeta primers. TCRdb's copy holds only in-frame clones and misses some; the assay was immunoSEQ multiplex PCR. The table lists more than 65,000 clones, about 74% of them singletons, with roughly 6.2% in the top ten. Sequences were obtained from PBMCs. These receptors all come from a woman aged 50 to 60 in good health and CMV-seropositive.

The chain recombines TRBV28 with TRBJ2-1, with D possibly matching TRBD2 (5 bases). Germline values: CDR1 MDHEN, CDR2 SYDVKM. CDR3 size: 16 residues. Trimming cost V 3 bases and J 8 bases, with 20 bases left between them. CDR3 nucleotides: TGTGCCAGCAGTTTGATAACTGGTGGACTGATGGATGAGCAGTTCTTC. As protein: CASSLITGGLMDEQFF.

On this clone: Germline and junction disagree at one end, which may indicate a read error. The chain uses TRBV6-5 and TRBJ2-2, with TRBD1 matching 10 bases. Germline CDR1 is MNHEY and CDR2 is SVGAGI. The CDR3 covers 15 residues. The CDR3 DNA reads TGTGCCGGCAGTTACGGGACAGGGGTGACCGGGGAGCTGTTTTTT. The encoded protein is CAGSYGTGVTGELFF.

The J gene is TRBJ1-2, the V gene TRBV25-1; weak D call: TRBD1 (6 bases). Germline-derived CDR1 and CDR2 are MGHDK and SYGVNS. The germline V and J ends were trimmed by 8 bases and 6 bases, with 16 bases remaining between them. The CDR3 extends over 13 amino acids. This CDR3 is CASGTGLVDGYTF. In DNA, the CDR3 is TGTGCCAGCGGAACAGGGCTCGTTGATGGCTACACCTTC.

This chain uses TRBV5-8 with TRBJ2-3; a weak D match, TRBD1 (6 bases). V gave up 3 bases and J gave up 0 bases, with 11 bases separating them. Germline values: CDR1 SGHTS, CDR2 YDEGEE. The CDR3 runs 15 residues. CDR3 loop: CASSYGQLSTDTQYF. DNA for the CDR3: TGTGCCAGCAGCTACGGACAGTTGAGCACAGATACGCAGTATTTT.

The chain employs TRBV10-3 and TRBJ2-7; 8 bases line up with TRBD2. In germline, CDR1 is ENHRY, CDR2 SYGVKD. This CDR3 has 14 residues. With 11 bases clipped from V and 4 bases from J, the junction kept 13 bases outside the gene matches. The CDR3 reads CASRRERESYEQYF. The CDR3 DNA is TGTGCCTCCAGAAGGGAGCGGGAGTCGTACGAGCAGTACTTC.

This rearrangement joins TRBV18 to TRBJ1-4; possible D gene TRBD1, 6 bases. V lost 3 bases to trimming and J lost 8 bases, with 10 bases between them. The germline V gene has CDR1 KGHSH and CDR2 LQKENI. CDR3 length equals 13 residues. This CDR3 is CASSPLDSEKLFF. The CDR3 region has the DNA TGTGCCAGCTCACCTCTGGACAGCGAAAAACTGTTTTTT.

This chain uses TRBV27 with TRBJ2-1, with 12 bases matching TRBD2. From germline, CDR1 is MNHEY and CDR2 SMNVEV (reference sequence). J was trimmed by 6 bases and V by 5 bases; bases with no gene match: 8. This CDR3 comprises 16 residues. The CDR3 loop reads CASSTPRLAGANEQFF. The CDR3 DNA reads TGTGCCAGCAGTACCCCCCGACTAGCGGGAGCCAATGAGCAGTTCTTC.

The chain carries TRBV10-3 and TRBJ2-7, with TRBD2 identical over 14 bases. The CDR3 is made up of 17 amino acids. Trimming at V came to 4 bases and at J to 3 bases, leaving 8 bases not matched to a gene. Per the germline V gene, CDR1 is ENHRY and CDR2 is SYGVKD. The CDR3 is CAISGAGTSGSIYEQYF. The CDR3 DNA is TGTGCCATCAGTGGCGCCGGGACTAGCGGGAGTATCTACGAGCAGTACTTC.

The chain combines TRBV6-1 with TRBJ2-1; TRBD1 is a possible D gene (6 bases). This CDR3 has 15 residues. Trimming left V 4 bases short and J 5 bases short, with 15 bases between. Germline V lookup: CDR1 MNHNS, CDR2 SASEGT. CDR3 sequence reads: CASSARGFFDNEQFF. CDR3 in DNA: TGTGCCAGCAGTGCTAGGGGGTTTTTTGACAATGAGCAGTTCTTC.

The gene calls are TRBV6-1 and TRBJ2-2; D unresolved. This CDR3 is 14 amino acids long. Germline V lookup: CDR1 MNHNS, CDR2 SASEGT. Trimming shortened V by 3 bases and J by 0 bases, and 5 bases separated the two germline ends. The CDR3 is CASSDGANTGELFF. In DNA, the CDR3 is TGTGCCAGCAGTGACGGTGCGAACACCGGGGAGCTGTTTTTT.

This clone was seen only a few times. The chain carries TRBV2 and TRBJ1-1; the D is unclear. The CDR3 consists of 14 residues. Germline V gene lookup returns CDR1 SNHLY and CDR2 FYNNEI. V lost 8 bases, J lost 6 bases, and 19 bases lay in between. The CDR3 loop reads CASSIGGPGAEAFF. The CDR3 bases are TGTGCCAGCTCCATTGGAGGGCCCGGGGCTGAAGCTTTCTTT.

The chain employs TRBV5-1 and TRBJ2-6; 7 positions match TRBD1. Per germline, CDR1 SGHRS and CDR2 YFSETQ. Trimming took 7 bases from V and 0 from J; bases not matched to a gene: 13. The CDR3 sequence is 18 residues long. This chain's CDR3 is CASSPWTGSTSGANVLTF. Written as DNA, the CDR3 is TGCGCCAGCTCACCCTGGACAGGAAGTACCTCTGGGGCCAACGTCCTGACTTTC.

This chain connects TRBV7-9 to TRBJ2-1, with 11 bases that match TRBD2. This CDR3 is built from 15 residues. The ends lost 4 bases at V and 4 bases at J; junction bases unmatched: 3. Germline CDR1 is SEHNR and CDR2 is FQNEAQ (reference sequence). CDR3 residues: CASSSGLAAYNEQFF. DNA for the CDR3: TGTGCCAGCAGCTCGGGACTAGCGGCATACAATGAGCAGTTCTTC.

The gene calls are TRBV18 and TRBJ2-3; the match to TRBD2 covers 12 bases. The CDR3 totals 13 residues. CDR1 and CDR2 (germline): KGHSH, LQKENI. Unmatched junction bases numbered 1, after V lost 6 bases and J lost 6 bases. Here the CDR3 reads CASSGTSGDTQYF. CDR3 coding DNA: TGTGCCAGCTCCGGGACTAGCGGGGATACGCAGTATTTT.

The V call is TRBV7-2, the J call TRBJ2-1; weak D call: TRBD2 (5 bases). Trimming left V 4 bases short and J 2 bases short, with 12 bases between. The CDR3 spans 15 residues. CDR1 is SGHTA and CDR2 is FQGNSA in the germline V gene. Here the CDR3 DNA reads TGTGCCAGCAGCTCCGAGGGTAGCGCCTACAATGAGCAGTTCTTC. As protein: CASSSEGSAYNEQFF.

CDR3 bases: TGTGCCTGGAGGGCATCGGTACAGGGGGCGTACGAGCAGTACTTC. The encoded protein is CAWRASVQGAYEQYF. The chain is built from TRBV30 and TRBJ2-7, with 9 nucleotides matching TRBD1. This CDR3 comprises 15 residues. Trimming cost V 3 bases and J 4 bases; bases outside gene matches: 10. The V gene's germline CDR1 is GTSNPN and CDR2 SVGIG (reference sequence).

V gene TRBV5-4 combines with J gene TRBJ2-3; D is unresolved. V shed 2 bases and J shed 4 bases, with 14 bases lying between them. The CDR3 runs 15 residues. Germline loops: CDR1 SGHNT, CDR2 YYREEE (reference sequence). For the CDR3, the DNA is TGTGCCAGCAGCTTCAGACCTCTCCGGGCAGATACGCAGTATTTT. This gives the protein CASSFRPLRADTQYF.

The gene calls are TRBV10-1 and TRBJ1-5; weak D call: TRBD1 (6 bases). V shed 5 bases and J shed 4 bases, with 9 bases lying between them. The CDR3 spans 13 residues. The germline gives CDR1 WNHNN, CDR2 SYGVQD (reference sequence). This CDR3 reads CASSRDINQPQHF. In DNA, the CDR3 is TGCGCCAGCAGTCGGGACATTAATCAGCCCCAGCATTTT.

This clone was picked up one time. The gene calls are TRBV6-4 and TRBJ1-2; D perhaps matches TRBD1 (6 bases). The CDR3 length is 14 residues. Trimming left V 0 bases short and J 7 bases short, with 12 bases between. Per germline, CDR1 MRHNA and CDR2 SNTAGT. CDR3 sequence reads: CASSDSGSGAGYTF. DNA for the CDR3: TGTGCCAGCAGTGACTCGGGGTCAGGGGCTGGCTACACCTTC.

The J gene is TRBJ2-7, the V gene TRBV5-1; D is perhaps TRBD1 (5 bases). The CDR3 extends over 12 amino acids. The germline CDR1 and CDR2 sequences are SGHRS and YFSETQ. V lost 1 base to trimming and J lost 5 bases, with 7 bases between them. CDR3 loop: CASSLTGDEQYF. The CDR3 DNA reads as TGCGCCAGCAGCTTGACAGGCGACGAGCAGTACTTC. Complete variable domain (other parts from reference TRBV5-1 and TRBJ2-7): KAGVTQTPRYLIKTRGQQVTLSCSPISGHRSVSWYQQTPGQGLQFLFEYFSETQRNKGNFPGRFSGRQFSNSRSEMNVSTLELGDSALYLCASSLTGDEQYFGPGTRLTVT.